The T cell receptor beta chain described here comes from a study of blood T cell repertoires in COVID-19 (dated by TCRdb to the early 2020s). Regarding the study in general: Collaborator samples came from the United States, Italy and Spain and covered acute and convalescent phases of COVID-19. HLA class I and class II types, where available, came from metadata supplied by the sample provider rather than from assay-based typing. The dataset comprised deeply sampled blood TCRbeta repertoires from subjects exposed to, actively infected with, or recovered from COVID-19. The repertoires were released in a freely available public database intended as a resource for research on the immune response to SARS-CoV-2. The material from the prospective study consisted of cDNA or gDNA derived from T cells, B-cell-depleted T cells, or PBMCs. Sample metadata almost always included a de-identified subject ID, COVID-19 status, age in years and sex. The samples were drawn from the first 160 participants of the ongoing ImmuneRACE study and from 1,254 subjects provided by 6 global collaborators.

The CDR3 contains 16 residues, cysteine and phenylalanine counted. Only the CDR3 portion is preserved as DNA: 48 bases, with reading frame beginning at the first base. The germline V gene (reference sequence) specifies MNHEY as CDR1 and SMNVEV as CDR2. V is pruned by 4 bases and J by 4 bases, leaving 4 bases of the junction without a gene match. The investigation overall reported the following: Clinical and demographic metadata were provided uncurated, with the amount varying by source and participant.

TCRbeta CDR3 regions were amplified from genomic DNA by means of the immunoSEQ Assay, a bias-controlled multiplex PCR. For the original study's pipeline: Nucleated cell counts per sample were estimated from amplification of reference gene primers within the assay. To quantify the absolute abundance of each unique TCRbeta CDR3 rearrangement, sequence reads were collapsed and filtered. For each sample, productive Simpson clonality was calculated as the square root of Simpson's diversity index over productive rearrangements. TCRdb retrieved this table from immuneACCESS and kept in-frame rearrangements only. Not all clones are present; in checked studies, unresolved V genes account for under half, and no reason is known for the remainder. That table is the source of V, J and clone size, and D and trimming were worked out from the DNA. Across this sample there are 60,000 to 85,000 clones, with under 95% seen only once. 1.3% to 1.5% of the sample belongs to the ten largest clones.

This clone has a single count. Its antigen is currently not known. Base-call qualities are not available, and no considerably larger clone is one nucleotide away. Whole blood was collected in K2EDTA tubes by collaborating institutions according to the institutions' own protocols. For TCRbeta analysis, collaborators shipped samples as frozen whole blood, isolated PBMCs, or DNA extracted from either of those sample types. The chain uses TRBV27 and TRBJ2-1, and TRBD2 aligns with 13 junction nucleotides. What was sequenced was peripheral blood. The receptor was derived from a middle-aged man with acute or convalescent COVID-19. The sequence in DNA is TGTGCCAGCAGTTGGTCACTAGCGGGAGGGTACAATGAGCAGTTCTTC. This sequence encodes CASSWSLAGGYNEQFF.